This T cell receptor beta chain appears in the sequencing data of a study of T-cell reconstitution after alpha-beta-depleted transplantation in children. Study-level results: In some patients, recipient T cells and intrathymic progenitors surviving conditioning explained high day-60 diversity. When one year had passed after transplant, most T-cell counts and diversity came from newly produced T cells. Several hundred expanded graft clones reportedly were the source of alpha-beta T cells about two months after transplant.

Germline V gene data show CDR1 as LNHNV and CDR2 as YYDKDF (reference sequence). Trimming shortened V by 0 bases and J by 4 bases, and 12 bases separated the two germline ends. This CDR3 spans 15 amino acids. This clonotype was seen a few times. Its antigen is not known. Preparation of the TCRbeta library was carried out with unique molecular identifiers. TCRdb independently ran MiXCR on the PCR reads; one entry per CDR3 protein. Of around 670,000 distinct CDR3 sequences detected, under 15% appear once; the ten largest clones hold 0.79%. The TCR sequence derives from a girl aged 2-9 years with congenital amegakaryocytic thrombocytopenia, due to receive a stem cell transplant. The sample was PBMCs, taken before TCRalphabeta/CD19-depleted stem cell transplant. V is TRBV15 and J is TRBJ1-2, with a tentative D call TRBD1 (5 bases). CDR3 protein: CATSRDRRTFYGYTF. CDR3 sequence (DNA): TGTGCCACCAGCAGAGATCGGAGGACATTCTATGGCTACACCTTC.